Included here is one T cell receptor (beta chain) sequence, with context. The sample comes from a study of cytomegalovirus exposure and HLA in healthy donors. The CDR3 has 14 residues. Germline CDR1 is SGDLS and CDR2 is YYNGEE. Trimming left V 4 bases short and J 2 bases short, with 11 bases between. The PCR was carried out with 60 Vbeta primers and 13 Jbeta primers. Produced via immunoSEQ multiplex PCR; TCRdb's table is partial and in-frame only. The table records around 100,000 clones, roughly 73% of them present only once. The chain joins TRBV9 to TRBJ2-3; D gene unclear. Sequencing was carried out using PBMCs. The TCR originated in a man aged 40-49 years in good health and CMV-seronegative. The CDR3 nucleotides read TGTGCCAGCAGCCTAGGCGTATCCACAGATACGCAGTATTTT. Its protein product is CASSLGVSTDTQYF.